Detailed here is one TCR beta chain. Its antigen is currently unknown. The sample belongs to a study of cytomegalovirus exposure and HLA in healthy donors. Study-wide results and limits: TCR beta sequences numbering over 15,000 were associated with HLA alleles at 0.05 false discovery rate in a later analysis.

Donors were nominally healthy when sampled, though unrecorded immune exposures were likely. Primers included in the PCR were 60 Vbeta and 13 Jbeta primers. Clones were read by immunoSEQ multiplex PCR, and TCRdb kept only the in-frame ones, dropping some. Of about 210,000 clones listed, 75% to 80% are singletons. The receptor was derived from a male donor in good health and CMV-seronegative. Sequencing was done on a sample of PBMCs.

The CDR3 loop is CASSKITAVGETQYF. In nucleotides, the CDR3 is TGTGCCAGCAGCAAAATAACAGCCGTTGGAGAGACCCAGTACTTC. The chain joins TRBV7-2 to TRBJ2-5; D is unresolved. V dropped 5 bases and J dropped 4 bases, with 17 bases sitting between them. This CDR3 spans 15 amino acids. The germline CDR1 and CDR2 sequences are SGHTA and FQGNSA.